These T cell receptor beta chains were read from a single sample in a study of CD8+ T cells in alopecia areata. Produced via immunoSEQ multiplex PCR; TCRdb's table is partial and in-frame only. The sample includes fewer than 250,000 clones, about 60% of them seen just once. The sequencing used CD4+ T cells sorted from blood, collected at week 0. All receptors derive from a human donor with alopecia areata. Each CDR3 is given with its conserved first and last residue. The D gene is left open where the match is weak. Some rows mark clone size as missing; the rest say once, few, many or name a class of expanded clone.

>TRBJ1-1|.|TRBV30|.
TGTGCCTGGAGTGTACGCCTCACTGAAGCTTTCTTT
CAWSVRLTEAFF
>TRBJ2-3|TRBD2|TRBV7-9|few
TGTGCCAGCAGCTCGGGACTAGCGGGCGTAGACACAGATACGCAGTATTTT
CASSSGLAGVDTDTQYF
>TRBJ2-5|.|TRBV6-5|.
TGTGCCAGCAGTTACCTTCAGCGTCAAGAGACCCAGTACTTC
CASSYLQRQETQYF
>TRBJ1-2|TRBD1|TRBV5-1|.
TGCGCCAGCAGCCTAGGGACAGAAGGCTACACCTTC
CASSLGTEGYTF
>TRBJ1-1|TRBD1|TRBV18|.
TGTGCCAGCTCGCTAGGCGACAGGGGACCTGAAGCTTTCTTT
CASSLGDRGPEAFF
>TRBJ2-1|TRBD2|TRBV7-9|.
TGTGCCAGCAGCTTAACTAACCCTAGCGGGTTGGGGAATGAGCAGTTCTTC
CASSLTNPSGLGNEQFF
>TRBJ2-3|.|TRBV5-1|.
TGCGCCAGCAGCTTCGGAGGCACAGATACGCAGTATTTT
CASSFGGTDTQYF
>TRBJ2-7|.|TRBV5-1|.
TGCGCCAGCAGCTTGACCCAGGCTGACTACGAGCAGTACTTC
CASSLTQADYEQYF
>TRBJ1-1|.|TRBV6-6|few
TGTGCCACCCGAGACACTGATGTTAACACTGAAGCTTTCTTT
CATRDTDVNTEAFF
>TRBJ1-1|TRBD1|TRBV18|few
TGTGCCAGCTCACCAAATCCGGGACAGGGTAGCTCGGCTTTCTTT
CASSPNPGQGSSAFF
>TRBJ2-1|.|TRBV7-2|.
TGTGCCAGCAGCTCTATTAGGGGCGGGCAGTTCTTC
CASSSIRGGQFF
>TRBJ2-3|TRBD1|TRBV29-1|.
TGCAGCGCTCTTGGACAGGGGACAGATACGCAGTATTTT
CSALGQGTDTQYF
>TRBJ1-1|.|TRBV30|.
TGTGCCTGGCGGATGAGGTTGAACACTGAAGCTTTCTTT
CAWRMRLNTEAFF
>TRBJ1-2|TRBD1|TRBV6-6|once
TGTGCCAGCAGTTTCGACAGGGGATCTTATGGCTACACCTTC
CASSFDRGSYGYTF
>TRBJ2-1|.|TRBV11-2|few
TGTGCCAGCAGCTTTGGGGGTGGCGGGAAGGGTAATGAGCAGTTCTTC
CASSFGGGGKGNEQFF
>TRBJ2-3|TRBD2|TRBV30|few
TGTGCCTGGAGATTAGCGGGAGCGACAGATACGCAGTATTTT
CAWRLAGATDTQYF
>TRBJ2-1|TRBD1|TRBV29-1|.
TGCAGCGTTGGAAGGGACAGGGAGCAGTTCTTC
CSVGRDREQFF
>TRBJ2-1|.|TRBV5-1|.
TGCGCCAGCAGCTTGGGTCGGGGAAAGGGGGACAATGAGCAGTTCTTC
CASSLGRGKGDNEQFF
>TRBJ2-1|.|TRBV9|few
TGTGCCAGCAGCGTAGAGGGGGAGCAGTTCTTC
CASSVEGEQFF
>TRBJ2-6|TRBD1|TRBV2|.
TGTGCCAGCTGCCGGGACAGGCCGAACTCTGGGGCCAACGTCCTGACTTTC
CASCRDRPNSGANVLTF
>TRBJ1-5|.|TRBV15|.
TGTGCCACCAGCCCGCGGGCTAACCGCCAGCCCCAGCATTTT
CATSPRANRQPQHF
>TRBJ2-5|.|TRBV29-1|.
TGCAGCGTTGGCCGGCATGAAGAGACCCAGTACTTC
CSVGRHEETQYF
>TRBJ1-4|.|TRBV6-5|once
TGTGCCAGCAGTTACGGAGGGGGGGATGAAAAACTGTTTTTT
CASSYGGGDEKLFF
>TRBJ2-7|TRBD1|TRBV2|.
TGTGCCAGCAGCGCCACCGGGACAGCGATGTCCGAGCAGTACTTC
CASSATGTAMSEQYF
>TRBJ1-1|.|TRBV30|.
TGTGCCTGGGCTTTCGGCGCCATGAACACTGAAGCTTTCTTT
CAWAFGAMNTEAFF
>TRBJ2-5|TRBD2|TRBV5-1|.
TGCGCCAGCAGCCTAGGGACTAGCGGGGCGCAAGAGACCCAGTACTTC
CASSLGTSGAQETQYF
>TRBJ1-4|.|TRBV15|.
TGTGCCACCAGCAGAGATCTAACAGGGTCTAATGAAAAACTGTTTTTT
CATSRDLTGSNEKLFF
>TRBJ2-3|.|TRBV4-2|few
TGTGCCAGCAGCGGGGGCTCTGGAAATACGCAGTATTTT
CASSGGSGNTQYF
>TRBJ2-1|.|TRBV2|once
TGTGCCAGCAGTGAGCCGCACGGGGGCTCCTACAATGAGCAGTTCTTC
CASSEPHGGSYNEQFF
>TRBJ2-1|TRBD2|TRBV5-1|.
TGCGCCAGCAGCTTGGCGGGAGGGCCGAATGAGCAGTTCTTC
CASSLAGGPNEQFF
>TRBJ1-1|.|TRBV30|.
TGTGCCTGGAGTGGAGTAGGGACCACTGAAGCTTTCTTT
CAWSGVGTTEAFF
>TRBJ2-7|TRBD1|TRBV5-6|.
TGTGCCAGCAGCCCGGACAGGGGGCTATACGAGCAGTACTTC
CASSPDRGLYEQYF
>TRBJ2-7|TRBD2|TRBV5-6|.
TGTGCCAGCAGCGCTGGGTGGCCTAGCGGGAGCTACGAGCAGTACTTC
CASSAGWPSGSYEQYF
>TRBJ2-3|.|TRBV6-6|.
TGTGCCAGCAGTTTACCGGGGGCAGATACGCAGTATTTT
CASSLPGADTQYF
>TRBJ1-2|.|TRBV5-6|.
TGTGCCAGCAGCCCCGTGGACAGCCCTAACTATGGCTACACCTTC
CASSPVDSPNYGYTF
>TRBJ2-2|TRBD2|TRBV9|few
TGTGCCAGCAGCGTAGGGGCTAGCGGGGGCCCGAACACCGGGGAGCTGTTTTTT
CASSVGASGGPNTGELFF
>TRBJ2-1|TRBD2|TRBV29-1|.
TGCAGCGTGCCGACTAGCGGGATATCCTACAATGAGCAGTTCTTC
CSVPTSGISYNEQFF
>TRBJ1-5|.|TRBV7-2|.
TGTGCCAGCAGCTTACGCCCAAATCAGCCCCAGCATTTT
CASSLRPNQPQHF
>TRBJ2-3|.|TRBV4-2|.
TGTGCCAGCAGCCAAGCAGATACGCAGTATTTT
CASSQADTQYF
>TRBJ1-4|.|TRBV11-2|.
TGTGCCAGCAGCATCACAGGGACCGAAAAACTGTTTTTT
CASSITGTEKLFF
>TRBJ2-3|.|TRBV5-1|few
TGCGCCAGCAGCCGGGTCTCGGCGGGAAGGGCAGATACGCAGTATTTT
CASSRVSAGRADTQYF
>TRBJ1-5|TRBD1|TRBV30|few
TGTGCCTGGAGTTCCACCCCAGGGGGCGCGGGTCAGCCCCAGCATTTT
CAWSSTPGGAGQPQHF
>TRBJ1-1|.|TRBV29-1|few
TGCAGCGTTGCAGGGACGATGAACACTGAAGCTTTCTTT
CSVAGTMNTEAFF
>TRBJ2-5|.|TRBV7-9|.
TGTGCCAGCAGCTTAGGGAATCAAGAGACCCAGTACTTC
CASSLGNQETQYF
>TRBJ1-1|.|TRBV14|.
TGTGCCAGCAGCCCAAGAGGAGCGGCGATGAACACTGAAGCTTTCTTT
CASSPRGAAMNTEAFF
>TRBJ2-2|TRBD2|TRBV11-2|few
TGTGCCAGCAGCTTAGTTCTAGCGGCGAACACCGGGGAGCTGTTTTTT
CASSLVLAANTGELFF
>TRBJ2-7|TRBD1|TRBV28|.
TGTGCCAGCAGTTTAGGGTCAGGGGGCTACGAGCAGTACTTC
CASSLGSGGYEQYF
>TRBJ2-5|TRBD1|TRBV4-2|.
TGTGCCAGCAGCGGCCCCGGGACAGGAAGGACCCAGTACTTC
CASSGPGTGRTQYF
>TRBJ1-2|TRBD1|TRBV4-1|.
TGCGCCAGCAGCCACTATTCAGGGGGCTATGGCTACACCTTC
CASSHYSGGYGYTF
>TRBJ2-1|TRBD2|TRBV30|.
TGTGCCTGGAGCACTAGCGGGGATTACAATGAGCAGTTCTTC
CAWSTSGDYNEQFF
>TRBJ2-7|.|TRBV27|few
TGTGCTTGTAAGCTGGATCCCCGCTCCTACGAGCAGTACTTC
CACKLDPRSYEQYF
>TRBJ2-7|.|TRBV30|.
TGTGCCTGGCAGACAGGTGCCTACGAGCAGTACTTC
CAWQTGAYEQYF
>TRBJ2-6|.|TRBV29-1|.
TGCAGCGTTGTAAGGGCTGGGGCCAACGTCCTGACTTTC
CSVVRAGANVLTF
>TRBJ1-5|.|TRBV30|.
TGTGCCTGGAGTTTATTTGGCAATCAGCCCCAGCATTTT
CAWSLFGNQPQHF
>TRBJ2-3|.|TRBV18|.
TGTGCCAGCTCACCTAGGAGTGGCACAGATACGCAGTATTTT
CASSPRSGTDTQYF